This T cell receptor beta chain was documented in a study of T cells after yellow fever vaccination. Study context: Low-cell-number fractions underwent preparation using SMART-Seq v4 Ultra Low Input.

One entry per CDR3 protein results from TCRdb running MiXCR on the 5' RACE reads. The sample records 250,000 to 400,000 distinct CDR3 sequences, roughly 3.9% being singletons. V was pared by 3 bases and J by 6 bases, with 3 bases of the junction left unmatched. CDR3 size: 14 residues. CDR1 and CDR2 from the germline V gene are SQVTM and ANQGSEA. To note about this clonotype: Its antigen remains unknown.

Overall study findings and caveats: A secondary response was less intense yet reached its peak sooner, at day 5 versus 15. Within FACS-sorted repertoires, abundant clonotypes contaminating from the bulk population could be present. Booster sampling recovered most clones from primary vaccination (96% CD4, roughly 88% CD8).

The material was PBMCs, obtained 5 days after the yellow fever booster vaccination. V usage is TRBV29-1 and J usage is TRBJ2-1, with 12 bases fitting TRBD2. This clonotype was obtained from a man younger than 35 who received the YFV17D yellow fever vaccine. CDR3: CSVETSGGFNEQFF. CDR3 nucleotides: TGCAGCGTTGAGACTAGCGGGGGATTCAATGAGCAGTTCTTC.